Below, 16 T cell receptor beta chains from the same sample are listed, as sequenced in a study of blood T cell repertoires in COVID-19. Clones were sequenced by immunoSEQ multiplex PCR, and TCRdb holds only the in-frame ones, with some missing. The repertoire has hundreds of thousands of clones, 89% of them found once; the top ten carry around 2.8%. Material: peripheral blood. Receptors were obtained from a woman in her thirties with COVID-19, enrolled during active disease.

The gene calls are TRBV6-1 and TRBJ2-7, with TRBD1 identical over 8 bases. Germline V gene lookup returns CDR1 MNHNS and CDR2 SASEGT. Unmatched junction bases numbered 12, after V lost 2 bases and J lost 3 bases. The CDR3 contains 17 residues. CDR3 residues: CASSERGSGQVFYEQYF. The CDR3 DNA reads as TGTGCCAGCAGTGAAAGGGGGTCGGGACAGGTGTTCTACGAGCAGTACTTC.

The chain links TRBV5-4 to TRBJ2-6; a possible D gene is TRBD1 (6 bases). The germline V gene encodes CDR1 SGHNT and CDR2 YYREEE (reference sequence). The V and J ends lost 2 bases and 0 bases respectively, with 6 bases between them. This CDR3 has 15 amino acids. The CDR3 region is CASSFRGSGANVLTF. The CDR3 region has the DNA TGTGCCAGCAGCTTCAGGGGCTCTGGGGCCAACGTCCTGACTTTC.

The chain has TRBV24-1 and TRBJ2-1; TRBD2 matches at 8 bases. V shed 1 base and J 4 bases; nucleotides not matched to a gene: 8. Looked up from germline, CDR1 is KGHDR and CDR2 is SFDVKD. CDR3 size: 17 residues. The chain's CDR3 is CATSDFKGGRPYNEQFF. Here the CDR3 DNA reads TGTGCCACCAGTGATTTCAAGGGCGGGAGGCCTTACAATGAGCAGTTCTTC.

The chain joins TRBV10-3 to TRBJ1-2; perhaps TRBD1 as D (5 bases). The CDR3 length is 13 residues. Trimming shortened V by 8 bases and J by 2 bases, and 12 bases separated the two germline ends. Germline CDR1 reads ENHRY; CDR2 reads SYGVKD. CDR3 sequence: CAIGREGNYGYTF. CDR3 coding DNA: TGTGCCATCGGCAGGGAAGGCAACTATGGCTACACCTTC.

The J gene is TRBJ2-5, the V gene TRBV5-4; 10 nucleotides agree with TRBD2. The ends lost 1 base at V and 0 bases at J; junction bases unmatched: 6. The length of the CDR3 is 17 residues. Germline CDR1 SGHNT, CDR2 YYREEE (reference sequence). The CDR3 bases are TGTGCCAGCAGCTTGTTAATCCTAGCGGGGGACCAAGAGACCCAGTACTTC. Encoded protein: CASSLLILAGDQETQYF.

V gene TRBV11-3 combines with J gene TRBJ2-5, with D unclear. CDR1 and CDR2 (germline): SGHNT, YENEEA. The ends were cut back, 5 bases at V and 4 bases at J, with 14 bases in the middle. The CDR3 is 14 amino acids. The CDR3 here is CASSPLDYRETQYF. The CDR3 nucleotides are TGTGCCAGCAGCCCCCTCGATTACAGAGAGACCCAGTACTTC.

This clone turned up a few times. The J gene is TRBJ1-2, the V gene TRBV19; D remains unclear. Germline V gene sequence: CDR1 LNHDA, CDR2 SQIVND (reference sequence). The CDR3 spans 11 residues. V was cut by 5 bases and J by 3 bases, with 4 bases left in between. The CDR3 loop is CASSQDYGYTF. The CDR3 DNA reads TGTGCCAGTAGTCAGGACTATGGCTACACCTTC.

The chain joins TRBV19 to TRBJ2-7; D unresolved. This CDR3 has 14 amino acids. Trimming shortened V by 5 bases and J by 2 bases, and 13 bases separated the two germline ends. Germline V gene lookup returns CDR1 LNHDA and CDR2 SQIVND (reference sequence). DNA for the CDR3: TGTGCCAGTAGTCTTCGACCAGGTACCTACGAGCAGTACTTC. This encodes CASSLRPGTYEQYF. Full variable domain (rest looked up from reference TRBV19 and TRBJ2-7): DGGITQSPKYLFRKEGQNVTLSCEQNLNHDAMYWYRQDPGQGLRLIYYSQIVNDFQKGDIAEGYSVSREKKESFPLTVTSAQKNPTAFYLCASSLRPGTYEQYFGPGTRLTVT.

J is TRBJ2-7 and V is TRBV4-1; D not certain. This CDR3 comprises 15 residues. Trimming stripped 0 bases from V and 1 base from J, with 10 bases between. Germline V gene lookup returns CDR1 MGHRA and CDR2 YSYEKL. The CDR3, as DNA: TGCGCCAGCAGCCAAGATGCTCTGGCATCCTACGAGCAGTACTTC. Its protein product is CASSQDALASYEQYF.

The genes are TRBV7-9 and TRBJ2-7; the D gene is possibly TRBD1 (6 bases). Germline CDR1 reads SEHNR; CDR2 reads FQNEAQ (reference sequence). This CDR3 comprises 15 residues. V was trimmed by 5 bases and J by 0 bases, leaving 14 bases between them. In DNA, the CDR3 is TGTGCCAGCAGCCATGACAGGTCCAGCTCCTACGAGCAGTACGTC. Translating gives CASSHDRSSSYEQYV.

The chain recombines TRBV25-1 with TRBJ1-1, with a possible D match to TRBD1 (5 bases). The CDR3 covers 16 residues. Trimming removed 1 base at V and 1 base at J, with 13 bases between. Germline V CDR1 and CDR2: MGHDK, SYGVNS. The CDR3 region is CASSEWEGTGNTEAFF. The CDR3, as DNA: TGTGCCAGCAGTGAATGGGAGGGGACGGGGAACACTGAAGCTTTCTTT.

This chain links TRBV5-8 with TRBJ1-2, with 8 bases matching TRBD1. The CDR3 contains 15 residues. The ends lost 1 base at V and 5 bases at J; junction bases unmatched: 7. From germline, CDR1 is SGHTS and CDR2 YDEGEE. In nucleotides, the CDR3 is TGTGCCAGCAGCTTGAACAGGGGGGCGACTTATGGCTACACCTTC. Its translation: CASSLNRGATYGYTF. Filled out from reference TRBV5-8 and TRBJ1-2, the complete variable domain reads EAGVTQSPTHLIKTRGQQATLRCSPISGHTSVYWYQQALGLGLQFLLWYDEGEERNRGNFPPRFSGRQFPNYSSELNVNALELEDSALYLCASSLNRGATYGYTFGSGTRLTVV.

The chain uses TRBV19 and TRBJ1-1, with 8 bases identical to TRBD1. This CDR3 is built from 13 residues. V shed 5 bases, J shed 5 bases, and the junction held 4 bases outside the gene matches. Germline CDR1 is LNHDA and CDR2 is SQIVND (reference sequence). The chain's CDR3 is CASSQTGETEAFF. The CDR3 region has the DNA TGTGCCAGTAGTCAGACAGGGGAGACTGAAGCTTTCTTT.

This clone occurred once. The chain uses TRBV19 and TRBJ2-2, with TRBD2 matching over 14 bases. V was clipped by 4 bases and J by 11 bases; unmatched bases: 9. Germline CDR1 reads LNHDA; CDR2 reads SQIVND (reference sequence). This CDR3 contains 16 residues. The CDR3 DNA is TGTGCCAGTAGTAGGACTAGCGGGAGGCCTGGAGGTGAGCTGTTTTTT. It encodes CASSRTSGRPGGELFF.

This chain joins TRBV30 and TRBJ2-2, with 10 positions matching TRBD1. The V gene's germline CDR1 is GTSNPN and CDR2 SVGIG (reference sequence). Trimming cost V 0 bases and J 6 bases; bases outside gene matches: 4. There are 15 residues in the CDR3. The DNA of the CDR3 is TGTGCCTGGAGTGTAAGGGACAGGGGCCCCGGGGAGCTGTTTTTT. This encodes CAWSVRDRGPGELFF.

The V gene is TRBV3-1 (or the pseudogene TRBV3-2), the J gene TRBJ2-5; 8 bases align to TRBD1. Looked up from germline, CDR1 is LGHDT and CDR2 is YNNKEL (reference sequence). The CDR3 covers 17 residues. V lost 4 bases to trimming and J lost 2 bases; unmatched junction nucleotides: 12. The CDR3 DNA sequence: TGTGCCAGCAGCCCCCCCCAGGGGGCGAAGGGGCAAGAGACCCAGTACTTC. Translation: CASSPPQGAKGQETQYF.